This T cell receptor beta chain was documented in a study of memory CD4+ T cells and cytomegalovirus serostatus. Germline V gene data show CDR1 as SNHLY and CDR2 as FYNNEI. The CDR3 has 14 residues. V lost 6 bases, J lost 8 bases, and 8 bases stayed unmatched. On this clone itself: The antigen is not known.

Single viable CD3+CD4+CD8-CD45RO+ cells were sorted as the memory CD4+ T cells. CMV serostatus came from serum IgG against pp150, pp28, p38, p52. The study, taken as a whole, reports: About 40% of the roughly 150 known CMV-associated TCRbeta sequences appeared in CD4+ memory.

The table came from immunoSEQ multiplex PCR; TCRdb's copy has only in-frame clones and leaves some out. This table holds about 92,000 clones, over 70% found once. The sequence was obtained from an adult in good health and CMV-seropositive. Sequencing was done on a sample of memory CD4+ T cells from blood. The rearrangement uses TRBV2 and TRBJ2-4, with 9 bases fitting TRBD2. The CDR3 loop reads CASRDSSGIDIQYF. The CDR3 region has the DNA TGTGCCAGCAGGGATTCTAGCGGGATAGACATTCAGTACTTC.